A selection of T cell receptor beta chains follows, all from one sample in a study of OX40 agonist ivuxolimab in advanced cancers. Here immunoSEQ multiplex PCR was the method, and the copy in TCRdb shows in-frame clones only, minus some. Of around 80,000 clones listed, around 88% are singletons. Sequences were derived from CD4+ or CD8+ T cells sorted from blood, sampled in a trial of the OX40 agonist ivuxolimab. The receptors derive from an adult with an advanced solid tumor such as melanoma, head and neck, liver or kidney cancer. Both conserved end residues are trimmed from each CDR3. A D gene is named only where the DNA matches it firmly. Only some rows state a clone size, as once, few, many or a class for expanded clones.

CDR3aa	d_gene	v_gene	len	j_gene	abundance
ASSWVSGNYTGELF	TRBD2	TRBV27	14	TRBJ2-2	.
ASSPQGGRRNTGELF	.	TRBV7-8	15	TRBJ2-2	.
TRFCLDRGLTEAF	TRBD1	TRBV19	13	TRBJ1-1	.
ASSSSNYGYT	.	TRBV28	10	TRBJ1-2	.
ASRERADTQY	.	TRBV2	10	TRBJ2-3	few
ASSKARWKDTQY	.	TRBV6-5	12	TRBJ2-3	.
ASSETLGFAYEQY	.	TRBV11-2	13	TRBJ2-7	.
AIRSEGQPQH	.	TRBV10-3	10	TRBJ1-5	.
ASGEVAVYNEQF	.	TRBV2	12	TRBJ2-1	.
ASRDRVTQETQY	TRBD1	TRBV6-5	12	TRBJ2-5	.
ASSRLAGEQF	TRBD2	TRBV6-5	10	TRBJ2-1	.
ASSVGIGTSGDPYEQY	TRBD2	TRBV9	16	TRBJ2-7	.
ASSVSLAEGNTIY	.	TRBV14	13	TRBJ1-3	.
ASSIGTGEGAF	TRBD1	TRBV19	11	TRBJ1-1	few
ASSFNAGRARETQY	TRBD2	TRBV11-2	14	TRBJ2-5	.
SAQGRSRDTQY	.	TRBV29-1	11	TRBJ2-3	.
ASSNTGGGQPQH	TRBD1	TRBV7-9	12	TRBJ1-5	few
ASSPSRDTDTEAF	.	TRBV19	13	TRBJ1-1	.
ASGTSGSFMETQY	TRBD2	TRBV9	13	TRBJ2-5	.
ASSLVVRAAETQY	.	TRBV7-8	13	TRBJ2-5	once
SVDGRYTEAF	.	TRBV29-1	10	TRBJ1-1	.
SAGLAGTQETQY	TRBD2	TRBV29-1	12	TRBJ2-5	.
ASSISINQPQH	.	TRBV19	11	TRBJ1-5	.
ASGQGSVNEKLF	TRBD1	TRBV5-6	12	TRBJ1-4	.
ASSPLAGDYNEQF	TRBD2	TRBV5-1	13	TRBJ2-1	.
ASSQGTPHLAGAVETQY	TRBD2	TRBV4-2	17	TRBJ2-5	once
ASSMTGSAETQY	TRBD1	TRBV28	12	TRBJ2-5	.
ASSFGTFANTGELF	.	TRBV5-5	14	TRBJ2-2	.
ASSLMVGGNYGYT	.	TRBV5-4	13	TRBJ1-2	.
ASSLVAGNTEAF	.	TRBV7-8	12	TRBJ1-1	.
ASSLEGQRRETQY	.	TRBV7-2	13	TRBJ2-5	.
ASNPSWGGQPQH	.	TRBV28	12	TRBJ1-5	.
ASSAGPKGGYEQY	.	TRBV6-1	13	TRBJ2-7	.
ASSSSYEQY	.	TRBV28	9	TRBJ2-7	.
ASSLGGQGAGGNTIY	TRBD1	TRBV7-2	15	TRBJ1-3	many
SVATSGSRETQY	TRBD2	TRBV29-1	12	TRBJ2-5	.
ASSPGQGALEQY	TRBD1	TRBV7-7	12	TRBJ2-7	.
ASTTFGRGNEKLF	.	TRBV19	13	TRBJ1-4	.
ASKGRDRGPTEQY	TRBD1	TRBV19	13	TRBJ2-7	.
ASSLFFGELF	.	TRBV7-2	10	TRBJ2-2	.
ASSLVAGSGANVLT	.	TRBV5-5	14	TRBJ2-6	.
ASSLDGRSNIQY	.	TRBV11-2	12	TRBJ2-4	once
ASSSSGGMNTEAF	TRBD1	TRBV7-2	13	TRBJ1-1	.
ASSLNRDRDSNQPQH	TRBD1	TRBV7-8	15	TRBJ1-5	once
ASSVDGLIRYT	.	TRBV19	11	TRBJ1-2	.